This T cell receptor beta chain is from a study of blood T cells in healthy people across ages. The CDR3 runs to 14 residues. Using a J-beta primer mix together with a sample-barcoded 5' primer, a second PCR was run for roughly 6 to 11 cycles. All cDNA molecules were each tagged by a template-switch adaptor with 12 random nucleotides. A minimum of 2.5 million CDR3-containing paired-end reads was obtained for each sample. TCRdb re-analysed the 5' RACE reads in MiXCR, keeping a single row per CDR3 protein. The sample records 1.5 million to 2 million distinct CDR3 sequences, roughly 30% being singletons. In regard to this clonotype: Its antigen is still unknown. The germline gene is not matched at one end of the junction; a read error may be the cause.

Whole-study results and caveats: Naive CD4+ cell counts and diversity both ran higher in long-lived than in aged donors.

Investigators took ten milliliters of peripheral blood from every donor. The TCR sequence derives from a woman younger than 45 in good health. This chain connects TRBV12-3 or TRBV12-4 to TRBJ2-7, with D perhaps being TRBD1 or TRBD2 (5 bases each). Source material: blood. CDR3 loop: CASSFWDVSYEQYF. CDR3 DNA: TGCGCCAGCAGTTTCTGGGACGTCTCCTACGAGCAGTACTTC.